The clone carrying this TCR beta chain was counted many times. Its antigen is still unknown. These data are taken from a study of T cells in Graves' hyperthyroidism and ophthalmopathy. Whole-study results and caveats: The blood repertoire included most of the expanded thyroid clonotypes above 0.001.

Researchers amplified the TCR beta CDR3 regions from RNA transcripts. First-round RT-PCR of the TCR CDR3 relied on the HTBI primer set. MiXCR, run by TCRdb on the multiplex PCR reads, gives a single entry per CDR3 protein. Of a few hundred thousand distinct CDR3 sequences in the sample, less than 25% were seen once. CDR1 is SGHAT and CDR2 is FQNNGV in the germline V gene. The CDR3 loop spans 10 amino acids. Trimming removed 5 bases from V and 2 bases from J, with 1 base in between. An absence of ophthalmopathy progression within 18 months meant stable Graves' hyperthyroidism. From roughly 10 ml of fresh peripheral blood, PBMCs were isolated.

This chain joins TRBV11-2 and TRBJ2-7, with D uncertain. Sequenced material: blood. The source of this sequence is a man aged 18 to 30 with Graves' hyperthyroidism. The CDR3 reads CASSTYEQYF. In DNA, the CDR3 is TGTGCCAGCAGCACCTACGAGCAGTACTTC.